The 3 T cell receptor beta chains listed next were all sequenced from one sample in a study of blood T cell repertoires in COVID-19. Assay used: immunoSEQ multiplex PCR; TCRdb lists only in-frame clones, some missing. This sample yields around 250,000 clones, of which 89% are seen a single time; about 4.6% belongs to the top ten. Material: peripheral blood. The receptors originated from a woman aged 35 to 49 who had recovered from COVID-19.

The V gene is TRBV7-9, the J gene TRBJ2-3; maybe TRBD2 (5 bases). Per the germline V gene, CDR1 is SEHNR and CDR2 is FQNEAQ (reference sequence). CDR3 length: 15 residues. V was clipped by 5 bases and J by 0 bases, with 12 bases between them. The CDR3 protein is CASSETRLSTDTQYF. The CDR3 coding sequence is TGTGCCAGCAGCGAAACTAGATTGAGCACAGATACGCAGTATTTT.

The rearrangement uses TRBV29-1 and TRBJ2-1; unclear D gene. Trimming pared 2 bases from V and 0 bases from J, leaving 5 bases between. Germline lookup yields CDR1 SQVTM and CDR2 ANQGSEA. The CDR3 has 13 amino acids. CDR3 nucleotide sequence: TGCAGCGTTGAAAGGAGCTCCTACAATGAGCAGTTCTTC. Its translation is CSVERSSYNEQFF.

This sequence joins TRBV7-3 and TRBJ1-1; D may be TRBD1 (6 bases). The germline CDR1 and CDR2 sequences are SGHTA and FQGTGA. This CDR3 spans 15 amino acids. Trimming cost V 5 bases and J 1 base, with 14 bases left between them. CDR3 bases: TGTGCCAGCAGCCCCGGGGGGGCGCCGAACACTGAAGCTTTCTTT. This sequence encodes CASSPGGAPNTEAFF.